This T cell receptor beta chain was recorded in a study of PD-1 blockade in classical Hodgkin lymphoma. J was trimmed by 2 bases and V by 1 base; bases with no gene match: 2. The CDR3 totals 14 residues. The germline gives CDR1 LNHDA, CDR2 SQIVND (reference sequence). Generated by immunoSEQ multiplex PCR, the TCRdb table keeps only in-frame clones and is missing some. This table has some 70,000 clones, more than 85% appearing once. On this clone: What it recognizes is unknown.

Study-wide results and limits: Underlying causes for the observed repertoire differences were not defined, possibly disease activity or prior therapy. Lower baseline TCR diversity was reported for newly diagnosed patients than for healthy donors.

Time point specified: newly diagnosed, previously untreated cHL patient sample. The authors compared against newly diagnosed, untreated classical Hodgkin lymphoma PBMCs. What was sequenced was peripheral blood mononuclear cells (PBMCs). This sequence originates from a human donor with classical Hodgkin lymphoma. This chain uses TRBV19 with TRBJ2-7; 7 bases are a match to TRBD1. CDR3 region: CASSIGGTAYEQYF. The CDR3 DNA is TGTGCCAGTAGTATAGGTGGGACAGCCTACGAGCAGTACTTC.